This entry lists 18 T cell receptor beta chains sequenced from one sample in a study of blood T cell repertoires in COVID-19. The method was immunoSEQ multiplex PCR; TCRdb's version includes in-frame clones alone and lacks a portion of them. The sample lists approximately 260,000 clones; roughly 88% were seen once. The sample taken for sequencing was peripheral blood. These receptors were collected from a woman aged 40 to 49 who had recovered from COVID-19.

This chain joins TRBV12-3 or TRBV12-4 and TRBJ2-7, with 7 bases that match TRBD2. This CDR3 comprises 13 residues. The junction had 6 bases not matched to a gene; V was cut back by 6 bases and J by 4 bases. The CDR3 sequence is CASREYGRYEQYF. DNA of the CDR3: TGTGCCAGCAGGGAATACGGGAGGTACGAGCAGTACTTC.

This clone is a singleton in its sample. The chain couples TRBV29-1 to TRBJ2-5; D is possibly TRBD1 (6 bases). Per germline, CDR1 SQVTM and CDR2 ANQGSEA. V was trimmed by 5 bases and J by 1 base, leaving 14 bases between them. This CDR3 comprises 14 residues. The CDR3 protein is CSVLTYRAQETQYF. CDR3 nucleotide sequence: TGCAGCGTTCTAACCTACAGGGCCCAAGAGACCCAGTACTTC.

CDR3 protein: CASSLEGALAKNIQYF. The CDR3 DNA sequence: TGTGCCAGCAGCTTAGAGGGGGCCTTAGCCAAAAACATTCAGTACTTC. This chain joins TRBV11-2 and TRBJ2-4; weak D call: TRBD1 (6 bases). This CDR3 comprises 16 residues. The V gene lost 0 bases and the J gene lost 0 bases, with 9 bases spanning the gap. CDR1 is SGHAT and CDR2 is FQNNGV in the germline V gene.

The V call is TRBV15, the J call TRBJ2-7; tentatively, D is TRBD2 (7 bases). Deletions cut 0 bases from V and 4 bases from J, with 13 bases between. CDR1 and CDR2 (germline): LNHNV, YYDKDF (reference sequence). This CDR3 comprises 15 residues. CDR3 residues: CATSREGGLIYEQYF. Here the CDR3 DNA reads TGTGCCACCAGCAGAGAGGGGGGGCTCATATACGAGCAGTACTTC.

The rearrangement joins TRBV5-4 to TRBJ2-3, with TRBD2 identical over 11 bases. The CDR3 spans 16 residues. Germline V gives CDR1 SGHNT, CDR2 YYREEE (reference sequence). The ends lost 3 bases at V and 6 bases at J; junction bases unmatched: 9. CDR3 sequence reads: CASSSGTSGKVDTQYF. For the CDR3, the DNA is TGTGCCAGCAGCTCTGGGACTAGCGGAAAAGTGGATACGCAGTATTTT.

About this clone itself: Other nucleotide sequences from this sample produce the same CDR3. V gene TRBV19 combines with J gene TRBJ1-3, with D possibly TRBD1 on 5 matching bases. V was cut by 3 bases and J by 4 bases, with 7 bases left in between. This CDR3 has 13 amino acids. Germline V gene data show CDR1 as LNHDA and CDR2 as SQIVND (reference sequence). CDR3 in amino acids: CASSMGPGNTIYF. The CDR3 DNA reads as TGTGCCAGTAGTATGGGGCCCGGAAACACCATATATTTT.

This clone has only one observation. The gene calls are TRBV6-6 and TRBJ1-2; D remains ambiguous. From germline, CDR1 is MNHNY and CDR2 SVGAGI (reference sequence). The V gene lost 6 bases and the J gene lost 8 bases, with 13 bases spanning the gap. The CDR3 has 12 residues. CDR3 sequence: CASSHSSGGYTF. The CDR3 DNA sequence: TGTGCCAGCAGCCACTCCAGCGGGGGCTACACCTTC.

The sample holds one count of this clone. The V gene is TRBV2, the J gene TRBJ2-5, with a weak D call TRBD2 (6 bases). Germline V gene sequence: CDR1 SNHLY, CDR2 FYNNEI. V was pared by 4 bases and J by 1 base, with 13 bases between. CDR3 length: 15 residues. The CDR3 region has the DNA TGTGCCAGCAGTGTTAGGGAGGAAGGCCAAGAGACCCAGTACTTC. This gives the protein CASSVREEGQETQYF.

The chain uses TRBV19 and TRBJ2-1; D is uncertain. The V gene lost 4 bases and the J gene lost 0 bases, with 4 bases spanning the gap. The CDR3 loop spans 13 amino acids. Germline V gives CDR1 LNHDA, CDR2 SQIVND (reference sequence). CDR3 loop: CASSTSSYNEQFF. CDR3 sequence (DNA): TGTGCCAGTAGTACCAGCTCCTACAATGAGCAGTTCTTC.

The CDR3 here is CASSYVSQSSEKLFF. CDR3 nucleotides: TGTGCCAGCAGTTACGTATCCCAATCGAGCGAAAAACTGTTTTTT. This chain links TRBV6-5 with TRBJ1-4, with D unclear. The CDR3 is 15 residues long. Deletions cut 2 bases from V and 8 bases from J, with 15 bases between. Germline CDR1 and CDR2: MNHEY and SVGAGI.

V and J are TRBV11-2 and TRBJ1-3, with TRBD1 matching over 9 bases. The CDR3 has 17 residues. Germline assignment: CDR1 SGHAT and CDR2 FQNNGV. J lost 4 bases, V lost 5 bases, and 12 bases had no gene match. DNA of the CDR3: TGTGCCAGCAGCCTCCACCCGGGACAGGGTTCAGGAAACACCATATATTTT. Translated, it gives CASSLHPGQGSGNTIYF.

The chain uses TRBV6-2 or TRBV6-3 and TRBJ2-7; perhaps TRBD1 as D (6 bases). CDR3 size: 14 residues. CDR1 is MNHEY and CDR2 is SVGEGT in the germline V gene. Trimming pared 5 bases from V and 2 bases from J, leaving 13 bases between. This chain's CDR3 is CASSQPGQPYEQYF. The CDR3 coding sequence is TGTGCCAGCAGTCAGCCCGGACAGCCCTACGAGCAGTACTTC.

The gene calls are TRBV5-1 and TRBJ2-5; 7 nucleotides match TRBD2. This CDR3 is built from 15 residues. Germline CDR1 reads SGHRS; CDR2 reads YFSETQ. Trimming removed 3 bases from V and 5 bases from J; junction bases left unmatched: 10. CDR3 coding DNA: TGCGCCAGCAGCTACGGGGAGGGTCAAGCGGAGACCCAGTACTTC. Its protein product is CASSYGEGQAETQYF.

Only one count was recorded for this clone. The CDR3 spells CASSQVTSWGQETQYF. The CDR3 DNA is TGCGCCAGCAGCCAAGTAACTAGCTGGGGGCAAGAGACCCAGTACTTC. The chain couples TRBV4-1 to TRBJ2-5, with D possibly matching TRBD2 (6 bases). Between the trimmed V and J ends, which lost 1 base and 2 bases, there was a span of 14 bases. Looked up from germline, CDR1 is MGHRA and CDR2 is YSYEKL. The CDR3 loop spans 16 amino acids.

The V and J genes are TRBV28 and TRBJ1-5; D unresolved. The CDR3 covers 15 residues. The germline CDR1 and CDR2 sequences are MDHEN and SYDVKM. Trimming took off 2 bases at V and 1 base at J, with 9 bases between the two ends. CDR3 DNA: TGTGCCAGCAGTTTAAGACTCACAAGCAATCAGCCCCAGCATTTT. It yields the protein CASSLRLTSNQPQHF.

Notes on this clone: The junction departs from the called germline gene at one end, perhaps through a read error. The rearrangement links TRBV7-7 to TRBJ2-5; 7 nucleotides line up with TRBD1. Germline V CDR1 and CDR2: SSHAT, FNYEAQ (reference sequence). The CDR3 has 13 amino acids. CDR3 residues: CASSRDRQETQYF. The DNA of the CDR3 is TGTGCTAGCAGCCGGGACAGACAAGAGACCCAGTACTTC.

The V gene is TRBV7-8, the J gene TRBJ2-3, with TRBD2 matching over 8 bases. This CDR3 has 13 amino acids. Trimming took 5 bases from V and 5 from J; bases not matched to a gene: 3. Germline V gives CDR1 SGHVS, CDR2 FQNEAQ. The CDR3 DNA reads TGTGCCAGCAGCCCACGGGAGGGAGATACGCAGTATTTT. It translates to CASSPREGDTQYF.

The gene calls are TRBV18 and TRBJ2-2, with TRBD1 matching over 7 bases. Trimming cost V 6 bases and J 6 bases; bases outside gene matches: 10. This CDR3 is 15 amino acids long. The germline gives CDR1 KGHSH, CDR2 LQKENI. The CDR3 DNA follows: TGTGCCAGCTCCTCATTGACAGGGCGGTCCGGGGAGCTGTTTTTT. Encoded protein: CASSSLTGRSGELFF.